Below are 29 T cell receptor beta chains sequenced from a single sample in a study of blood T cell repertoires in COVID-19. The table came from immunoSEQ multiplex PCR; TCRdb's copy has only in-frame clones and leaves some out. The sample has about 110,000 clones; 84% are singletons. The sample taken for sequencing was peripheral blood. The source of these receptors is a woman in her forties or fifties with acute or convalescent COVID-19.

Remarks on this clone: This same CDR3 is encoded by further DNA sequences in the sample. This chain links TRBV6-5 with TRBJ1-2; TRBD1 matches 7 bases. Germline trimming cut 2 bases from V and 5 bases from J; bases unmatched to any gene: 2. The CDR3 loop spans 13 amino acids. CDR1 and CDR2 from the germline V gene are MNHEY and SVGAGI. The DNA of the CDR3 is TGTGCCAGCAGTTACGGACAGGCTTATGGCTACACCTTC. Translated, it gives CASSYGQAYGYTF.

V gene TRBV5-1 combines with J gene TRBJ1-1; 9 bases match TRBD1. This CDR3 is built from 16 residues. Per germline, CDR1 SGHRS and CDR2 YFSETQ. Trimming cost V 4 bases and J 6 bases; bases outside gene matches: 13. CDR3: CASSLTGGLPNAEAFF. In DNA form, the CDR3 reads TGCGCCAGCAGCCTGACAGGGGGGTTACCTAACGCTGAAGCTTTCTTT. Based on the CDR3 plus reference TRBV5-1 and TRBJ1-1, the full variable domain is KAGVTQTPRYLIKTRGQQVTLSCSPISGHRSVSWYQQTPGQGLQFLFEYFSETQRNKGNFPGRFSGRQFSNSRSEMNVSTLELGDSALYLCASSLTGGLPNAEAFFGQGTRLTVV.

This chain links TRBV3-1 (or the pseudogene TRBV3-2) with TRBJ1-4, with a weak D call TRBD1 (6 bases). Trimming removed 0 bases at V and 4 bases at J, with 9 bases between. The germline V gene has CDR1 LGHDT and CDR2 YNNKEL (reference sequence). The CDR3 runs to 15 residues. CDR3 nucleotides: TGTGCCAGCAGCCAAGACAGGGGTTTTAATGAAAAACTGTTTTTT. Its protein is CASSQDRGFNEKLFF.

DNA of the CDR3: TGTGCCAGCAGACCTCGGACAGGGGTGGGGGAGCAGTACTTC. This sequence encodes CASRPRTGVGEQYF. The rearrangement links TRBV6-5 to TRBJ2-7, with 9 bases identical to TRBD1. Germline V gene sequence: CDR1 MNHEY, CDR2 SVGAGI. CDR3 size: 14 residues. The trim removed 6 bases at V and 7 bases at J, leaving 10 bases unmatched.

The chain couples TRBV25-1 to TRBJ2-2; 8 positions match TRBD1. Trimming cost V 2 bases and J 5 bases; bases outside gene matches: 4. The CDR3 runs 15 residues. Looked up from germline, CDR1 is MGHDK and CDR2 is SYGVNS. In DNA, the CDR3 is TGTGCCAGCAGTGAACAGGGGGCAGGAACCGGGGAGCTGTTTTTT. Its protein product is CASSEQGAGTGELFF. The whole variable domain, remainder taken from reference TRBV25-1 and TRBJ2-2, is EADIYQTPRYLVIGTGKKITLECSQTMGHDKMYWYQQDPGMELHLIHYSYGVNSTEKGDLSSESTVSRIRTEHFPLTLESARPSHTSQYLCASSEQGAGTGELFFGEGSRLTVL.

This CDR3 is CASSLTRVEQYF. Written as DNA, the CDR3 is TGTGCCAGCAGCTTAACCAGGGTCGAGCAGTACTTC. The chain combines TRBV11-2 with TRBJ2-7; D might be TRBD1 (5 bases). The CDR3 has 12 residues. Germline values: CDR1 SGHAT, CDR2 FQNNGV. V was cut by 2 bases and J by 6 bases, with 8 bases left in between.

The table lists this clone with a few counts. This rearrangement joins TRBV3-1 (or the pseudogene TRBV3-2) to TRBJ1-2; the match to TRBD1 covers 8 bases. The ends lost 3 bases at V and 4 bases at J; junction bases unmatched: 7. This CDR3 contains 15 residues. CDR1 and CDR2 (germline): LGHDT, YNNKEL (reference sequence). The CDR3, as DNA: TGTGCCAGCAGCCATATGGGACAGGCCCTCTATGGCTACACCTTC. Its protein product is CASSHMGQALYGYTF.

This clone was seen a few times. The chain couples TRBV21-1 to TRBJ2-1; the DNA was not compared with TRBD1, the D call given in the table. TRBV21-1 is a pseudogene locus. The CDR3 extends over 16 amino acids. The CDR3 nucleotides read TGTGCCAGCAGCAAAGAACTCACAGGGGGCAAGGATGAGCAGTTCTTC. Protein product: CASSKELTGGKDEQFF.

This clone was found once. The CDR3 nucleotides are TGCAGTGCTAGTATGCAGCGACCTGGCTACACCTTC. Protein sequence: CSASMQRPGYTF. The chain joins TRBV20-1 to TRBJ1-2; D uncertain. The germline V and J ends were trimmed by 3 bases and 7 bases, with 12 bases remaining between them. This CDR3 is 12 amino acids long. The germline CDR1 and CDR2 sequences are DFQATT and SNEGSKA (reference sequence).

The V call is TRBV18, the J call TRBJ2-7, with TRBD1 identical over 8 bases. V lost 3 bases, J lost 7 bases, and 11 bases stayed unmatched. Germline V gene data show CDR1 as KGHSH and CDR2 as LQKENI. CDR3 length: 15 residues. The CDR3 region is CASSPGTGQTGEQYF. The DNA for the CDR3 is TGTGCCAGCTCACCCGGGACAGGACAAACGGGGGAGCAGTACTTC. Based on the CDR3 plus reference TRBV18 and TRBJ2-7, the full variable domain is NAGVMQNPRHLVRRRGQEARLRCSPMKGHSHVYWYRQLPEEGLKFMVYLQKENIIDESGMPKERFSAEFPKEGPSILRIQQVVRGDSAAYFCASSPGTGQTGEQYFGPGTRLTVT.

V gene TRBV6-5 combines with J gene TRBJ1-2; D not certain. Germline V gene sequence: CDR1 MNHEY, CDR2 SVGAGI. The V end lost 0 bases, the J end lost 7 bases, and 12 bases lay between the germline ends. This CDR3 has 14 residues. CDR3 nucleotides: TGTGCCAGCAGTTACTCGGCCGCTCGTGGTGGCTACACCTTC. This gives the protein CASSYSAARGGYTF.

The V call is TRBV5-1, the J call TRBJ2-2, with D perhaps TRBD2 (6 bases). CDR1 and CDR2 from the germline V gene are SGHRS and YFSETQ. V gave up 8 bases and J gave up 6 bases, with 17 bases separating them. This CDR3 has 14 residues. The chain's CDR3 is CASKPDGSPGELFF. CDR3 in DNA: TGCGCCAGTAAACCGGACGGGAGTCCCGGGGAGCTGTTTTTT.

The chain links TRBV9 to TRBJ2-1; D perhaps matches TRBD1 (5 bases). Germline CDR1 is SGDLS and CDR2 is YYNGEE. V gave up 0 bases and J gave up 2 bases, with 9 bases separating them. The CDR3 sequence is 15 residues long. The CDR3 reads CASSVGGAAYNEQFF. In DNA form, the CDR3 reads TGTGCCAGCAGCGTAGGTGGGGCAGCCTACAATGAGCAGTTCTTC.

The chain is built from TRBV7-9 and TRBJ1-5; D gene uncertain. This CDR3 is 13 amino acids long. Per the germline V gene, CDR1 is SEHNR and CDR2 is FQNEAQ (reference sequence). V lost 1 base and J 5 bases, leaving 6 bases between the germline ends. The CDR3 DNA sequence: TGTGCCAGCAGCTTAGATCAGTATCAGCCCCAGCATTTT. It codes for CASSLDQYQPQHF.

This clone was detected a few times. This chain connects TRBV7-2 to TRBJ2-7, with 11 nucleotides matching TRBD2. The germline CDR1 and CDR2 sequences are SGHTA and FQGNSA. V lost 1 base and J lost 4; bases outside the gene matches: 9. This CDR3 spans 17 amino acids. The CDR3 here is CASSLVKSSGGNYEQYF. CDR3 DNA sequence: TGTGCCAGCAGCTTAGTGAAGTCTAGCGGGGGGAATTACGAGCAGTACTTC.

The chain employs TRBV3-1 (or the pseudogene TRBV3-2) and TRBJ1-2; no clear D gene. The CDR3 totals 11 residues. Trimming stripped 4 bases from V and 7 bases from J, with 7 bases between. Germline CDR1 and CDR2: LGHDT and YNNKEL (reference sequence). The CDR3 region has the DNA TGTGCCAGCAGCCTCGGCGGTGGCTACACCTTC. As protein: CASSLGGGYTF.

The chain joins TRBV5-1 to TRBJ1-3; 9 bases fit TRBD1. The ends lost 2 bases at V and 4 bases at J; junction bases unmatched: 7. The CDR3 runs 16 residues. Germline CDR1 and CDR2: SGHRS and YFSETQ. CDR3 in DNA: TGCGCCAGCAGCTTAACCGGGACAGGGCGAGGAAACACCATATATTTT. Its protein is CASSLTGTGRGNTIYF. The full variable domain, with the rest looked up from reference TRBV5-1 and TRBJ1-3, is KAGVTQTPRYLIKTRGQQVTLSCSPISGHRSVSWYQQTPGQGLQFLFEYFSETQRNKGNFPGRFSGRQFSNSRSEMNVSTLELGDSALYLCASSLTGTGRGNTIYFGEGSWLTVV.

This clone was picked up one time. The chain joins TRBV18 to TRBJ2-1, with TRBD2 matching over 8 bases. V lost 6 bases and J lost 9; bases outside the gene matches: 13. This CDR3 is 15 amino acids long. CDR1 is KGHSH and CDR2 is LQKENI in the germline V gene. This CDR3 is CASSSLLAGGGEQFF. CDR3 DNA: TGTGCCAGCTCTTCCTTACTGGCGGGGGGAGGTGAGCAGTTCTTC.

The genes are TRBV9 and TRBJ1-6, with D possibly being TRBD1 (5 bases). The CDR3 extends over 15 amino acids. Between the trimmed V and J ends, which lost 0 bases and 12 bases, there was a span of 16 bases. The germline V gene encodes CDR1 SGDLS and CDR2 YYNGEE. The CDR3 loop is CASSVDPSIGGPLHF. The DNA of the CDR3 is TGTGCCAGCAGCGTAGACCCTTCCATCGGGGGACCCCTCCACTTT. The full variable domain, in which reference TRBV9 and TRBJ1-6 provide the parts outside the CDR3, is DSGVTQTPKHLITATGQRVTLRCSPRSGDLSVYWYQQSLDQGLQFLIQYYNGEERAKGNILERFSAQQFPDLHSELNLSSLELGDSALYFCASSVDPSIGGPLHFGNGTRLTVT.

The chain is built from TRBV2 and TRBJ2-7; D is perhaps TRBD2 (5 bases). The CDR3 is 16 residues long. CDR1 SNHLY and CDR2 FYNNEI come from the germline V gene. V was pared by 4 bases and J by 1 base, with 17 bases between. Here the CDR3 reads CASSGRTVGVSYEQYF. The CDR3 DNA sequence: TGTGCCAGCAGTGGTAGGACTGTGGGCGTTTCCTACGAGCAGTACTTC.

The V gene is TRBV20-1, the J gene TRBJ2-1; 11 bases map to TRBD2. Germline V lookup: CDR1 DFQATT, CDR2 SNEGSKA (reference sequence). With 3 bases clipped from V and 5 bases from J, the junction kept 9 bases outside the gene matches. The length of the CDR3 is 16 residues. CDR3 region: CSASALLAGANNEQFF. Here the CDR3 DNA reads TGCAGTGCTAGTGCCCTACTAGCGGGGGCCAACAATGAGCAGTTCTTC.

The chain couples TRBV10-3 to TRBJ2-3; possible D gene TRBD1, 6 bases. This CDR3 comprises 16 residues. Trimming left V 0 bases short and J 2 bases short, with 12 bases between. CDR1 is ENHRY, CDR2 SYGVKD, per germline. The CDR3 spells CAISESDRFPTDTQYF. CDR3 in DNA: TGTGCCATCAGTGAGTCAGACAGGTTCCCCACAGATACGCAGTATTTT.

V is TRBV18 and J is TRBJ2-7; 15 bases line up with TRBD2. This CDR3 contains 14 residues. The junction had 1 base not matched to a gene; V was cut back by 3 bases and J by 7 bases. Germline V gene data show CDR1 as KGHSH and CDR2 as LQKENI. CDR3 amino acids: CASSPGLAGGEQYF. Here the CDR3 DNA reads TGTGCCAGCTCACCGGGACTAGCGGGGGGAGAGCAGTACTTC.

The chain links TRBV5-8 to TRBJ1-1; 9 positions agree with TRBD1. The CDR3 is 15 residues long. CDR1 and CDR2 from the germline V gene are SGHTS and YDEGEE. The ends lost 8 bases at V and 5 bases at J; junction bases unmatched: 13. The CDR3 sequence: CASTFGGTGFTEAFF. Here the CDR3 DNA reads TGTGCCAGTACGTTTGGGGGGACAGGGTTTACTGAAGCTTTCTTT.

The chain employs TRBV29-1 and TRBJ2-7, with a weak D call TRBD2 (6 bases). Germline values: CDR1 SQVTM, CDR2 ANQGSEA. V was cut by 4 bases and J by 0 bases, with 19 bases left in between. CDR3 length: 16 residues. CDR3 loop: CSVVPLEGTSSYEQYF. CDR3 in DNA: TGCAGCGTTGTCCCGTTGGAGGGTACTAGCTCCTACGAGCAGTACTTC.

This CDR3 reads CASSEGPRERYEQYF. Written as DNA, the CDR3 is TGTGCCAGCAGTGAAGGGCCCAGGGAACGCTACGAGCAGTACTTC. The chain joins TRBV6-1 to TRBJ2-7, with D tentatively TRBD1 (5 bases). With 1 base removed from V and 3 bases from J, the gap between germline ends came to 13 bases. Germline CDR1 is MNHNS and CDR2 is SASEGT. This CDR3 has 15 residues.

This clone was recorded once. The V gene is TRBV5-1, the J gene TRBJ2-7; 9 bases align to TRBD1. There are 15 residues in the CDR3. Germline trimming cut 0 bases from V and 2 bases from J; bases unmatched to any gene: 3. Per germline, CDR1 SGHRS and CDR2 YFSETQ. CDR3 sequence reads: CASSLGDRVAYEQYF. The CDR3 DNA reads TGCGCCAGCAGCTTGGGGGACAGGGTGGCCTACGAGCAGTACTTC.

The V call is TRBV27, the J call TRBJ1-1; TRBD1 might be the D (6 bases). V was cut by 7 bases and J by 6 bases, with 18 bases left in between. Looked up from germline, CDR1 is MNHEY and CDR2 is SMNVEV (reference sequence). The CDR3 sequence is 14 residues long. For the CDR3, the DNA is TGTGCCAGCACCACCTTAGATAGGGGGTCTGAAGCTTTCTTT. Protein: CASTTLDRGSEAFF.

The chain recombines TRBV2 with TRBJ1-1, with D perhaps TRBD1 (5 bases). The CDR3 sequence is 14 residues long. The V gene's germline CDR1 is SNHLY and CDR2 FYNNEI. The ends were cut back, 7 bases at V and 0 bases at J, with 12 bases in the middle. CDR3 DNA: TGTGCCAGCAAAGCAGGGTCAATGAACACTGAAGCTTTCTTT. Its translation: CASKAGSMNTEAFF.